These 27 T cell receptor beta chains share one sample of origin, sequenced in a study of naive CD8 T cells in extremely preterm neonates. The method was immunoSEQ multiplex PCR; TCRdb's version includes in-frame clones alone and lacks a portion of them. The sample shows 5,500 to 7,000 clones, nearly 98% of them seen only once. The sample taken for sequencing was naive CD8+ T cells from blood. Receptors originate from a human donor in good health.

V gene TRBV6-5 combines with J gene TRBJ1-3; unclear D gene. Trimming shortened V by 5 bases and J by 4 bases, and 15 bases separated the two germline ends. This CDR3 is 15 amino acids long. CDR1 is MNHEY, CDR2 SVGAGI, per germline. In DNA, the CDR3 is TGTGCCAGCAGTCCCGTTACGGGAGGAGGAAACACCATATATTTT. Translating gives CASSPVTGGGNTIYF.

V and J are TRBV10-3 and TRBJ1-2, with D tentatively TRBD1 (6 bases). The CDR3 spans 13 residues. The germline V gene encodes CDR1 ENHRY and CDR2 SYGVKD. The ends were cut back, 3 bases at V and 7 bases at J, with 12 bases in the middle. Here the CDR3 DNA reads TGTGCCATCAGTGATACAGGGAGGGGTGGCTACACCTTC. This encodes CAISDTGRGGYTF.

This chain joins TRBV5-6 and TRBJ1-2; D ambiguous. The CDR3 has 12 residues. Trimming stripped 2 bases from V and 2 bases from J, with 4 bases between. In germline, CDR1 is SGHDT, CDR2 YYEEEE. CDR3 nucleotide sequence: TGTGCCAGCAGCTTCGGGAACTATGGCTACACCTTC. As protein: CASSFGNYGYTF.

The chain is built from TRBV5-1 and TRBJ2-7, with 7 bases identical to TRBD2. Losses at the gene ends were 4 bases for V and 6 bases for J; bases not matched to a gene: 4. This CDR3 comprises 12 residues. Germline CDR1 is SGHRS and CDR2 is YFSETQ. CDR3 coding DNA: TGCGCCAGCAGCCCGAGGGAGGGCGAGCAGTACTTC. Its protein is CASSPREGEQYF.

The V and J genes are TRBV27 and TRBJ2-5; a weak D match, TRBD2 (6 bases). Per germline, CDR1 MNHEY and CDR2 SMNVEV (reference sequence). Trimming pared 6 bases from V and 2 bases from J, leaving 10 bases between. This CDR3 is 13 amino acids long. The CDR3 DNA reads TGTGCCAGCAGGAGCAGCGGGCAAGAGACCCAGTACTTC. Its translation: CASRSSGQETQYF.

V usage is TRBV25-1 and J usage is TRBJ1-4; TRBD1 matches at 8 bases. From germline, CDR1 is MGHDK and CDR2 SYGVNS. This CDR3 comprises 15 residues. The junction had 7 bases not matched to a gene; V was cut back by 4 bases and J by 6 bases. The CDR3: CASSGQGPPDEKLFF. CDR3 in DNA: TGTGCCAGCAGTGGACAGGGGCCGCCCGATGAAAAACTGTTTTTT.

The rearrangement uses TRBV27 and TRBJ2-7, with 8 bases matching TRBD2. The CDR3 contains 16 residues. Trimming cost V 6 bases and J 0 bases; bases outside gene matches: 10. Looked up from germline, CDR1 is MNHEY and CDR2 is SMNVEV (reference sequence). The chain's CDR3 is CASSLGTRASSYEQYF. For the CDR3, the DNA is TGTGCCAGCAGCCTGGGGACTAGGGCGAGCTCCTACGAGCAGTACTTC.

The chain uses TRBV7-2 and TRBJ2-7; a possible D gene is TRBD1 (5 bases). CDR1 and CDR2 from the germline V gene are SGHTA and FQGNSA. There are 15 residues in the CDR3. The V end lost 6 bases, the J end lost 2 bases, and 17 bases lay between the germline ends. The CDR3 DNA follows: TGTGCCAGCAGGTACAGGCACGGTGGAGCCTACGAGCAGTACTTC. The encoded protein is CASRYRHGGAYEQYF.

This chain joins TRBV11-2 and TRBJ2-1, with D possibly matching TRBD2 (5 bases). Germline lookup yields CDR1 SGHAT and CDR2 FQNNGV. This CDR3 is built from 15 residues. With 4 bases removed from V and 6 bases from J, the gap between germline ends came to 16 bases. The CDR3 DNA is TGTGCCAGCAGCTACGACATGGACTTTACCAATGAGCAGTTCTTC. Protein sequence: CASSYDMDFTNEQFF.

The gene calls are TRBV5-6 and TRBJ1-6; 10 bases align to TRBD1. The junction had 8 bases not matched to a gene; V was cut back by 5 bases and J by 0 bases. CDR3 size: 18 residues. CDR1 is SGHDT and CDR2 is YYEEEE in the germline V gene. The CDR3 bases are TGTGCCAGCAGTCGTACCGGGACAGGGGTCTCCTATAATTCACCCCTCCACTTT. It translates to CASSRTGTGVSYNSPLHF.

This clone was observed once. The rearrangement joins TRBV5-6 to TRBJ1-6, with D possibly TRBD1 on 6 matching bases. Trimming left V 0 bases short and J 7 bases short, with 11 bases between. The CDR3 has 15 amino acids. Germline CDR1 SGHDT, CDR2 YYEEEE. The CDR3 sequence: CASSLGRGYNSPLHF. The CDR3 nucleotides read TGTGCCAGCAGCTTGGGAAGGGGGTACAATTCACCCCTCCACTTT. Looking up the rest from reference TRBV5-6 and TRBJ1-6 gives the full variable domain: DAGVTQSPTHLIKTRGQQVTLRCSPKSGHDTVSWYQQALGQGPQFIFQYYEEEERQRGNFPDRFSGHQFPNYSSELNVNALLLGDSALYLCASSLGRGYNSPLHFGNGTRLTVT.

The V and J genes are TRBV2 and TRBJ1-3; D may be TRBD1 (6 bases). This CDR3 is 15 amino acids long. The V end was cut by 8 bases, the J end by 1 base, with 15 bases between. The germline gives CDR1 SNHLY, CDR2 FYNNEI. The CDR3 DNA reads TGTGCCAGCGGTCAACTACAGGGATCTGGAAACACCATATATTTT. This sequence encodes CASGQLQGSGNTIYF.

V is TRBV11-3 and J is TRBJ2-3; D gene unclear. V lost 0 bases, J lost 2 bases, and 6 bases lay in between. CDR1 and CDR2 (germline): SGHNT, YENEEA. The CDR3 runs to 14 residues. For the CDR3, the DNA is TGTGCCAGCAGCTTAGACCCGTTCACAGATACGCAGTATTTT. It specifies CASSLDPFTDTQYF.

In this sample, this clone turned up once. Relative to the germline gene, one junction end is altered; a read error may explain this. This CDR3 is also generated by other DNA sequences in the sample. The chain links TRBV28 to TRBJ1-4; D is ambiguous. The CDR3 is 13 residues long. CDR1 is MDHEN and CDR2 is SYDVKM in the germline V gene. The CDR3 sequence is CAISAGANEKLFF. The CDR3, as DNA: TGCGCCATCTCTGCCGGGGCTAATGAAAAACTGTTTTTT.

The DNA of the CDR3 is TGTGCCAGCAGCTTCCCCCTCACAGATACGCAGTATTTT. Protein product: CASSFPLTDTQYF. The rearrangement links TRBV7-9 to TRBJ2-3; D is unresolved. Trimming cost V 3 bases and J 2 bases, with 6 bases left between them. Germline V gives CDR1 SEHNR, CDR2 FQNEAQ (reference sequence). This CDR3 is 13 amino acids long.

The chain uses TRBV10-1 and TRBJ2-7; 7 bases align to TRBD2. Trimming took 2 bases from V and 5 from J; bases not matched to a gene: 12. CDR1 and CDR2 (germline): WNHNN, SYGVQD (reference sequence). The CDR3 contains 16 residues. The CDR3 reads CASSESSGGTRNEQYF. The CDR3 nucleotides are TGCGCCAGCAGTGAGAGTTCGGGAGGTACGCGTAACGAGCAGTACTTC.

V gene TRBV7-2 combines with J gene TRBJ1-1; 7 bases match TRBD1. The CDR3 contains 15 residues. Germline loops: CDR1 SGHTA, CDR2 FQGNSA. With V trimmed by 2 bases and J by 1 base, 4 bases remained unmatched. The CDR3 region is CASSLSGGRNTEAFF. The CDR3 DNA sequence: TGTGCCAGCAGCTTATCAGGGGGACGGAACACTGAAGCTTTCTTT.

The V and J genes are TRBV25-1 and TRBJ2-5; TRBD2 matches 7 bases. Germline V lookup: CDR1 MGHDK, CDR2 SYGVNS. This CDR3 has 14 amino acids. The V segment lost 6 bases and the J segment 2 bases; nucleotides outside the gene matches: 6. CDR3 loop: CASSNPGGQETQYF. Written as DNA, the CDR3 is TGTGCCAGCAGCAACCCGGGGGGACAAGAGACCCAGTACTTC.

This chain joins TRBV9 and TRBJ1-1, with a weak D call TRBD1 (5 bases). V dropped 6 bases and J dropped 11 bases, with 20 bases sitting between them. Germline CDR1 reads SGDLS; CDR2 reads YYNGEE. The CDR3 totals 13 residues. The CDR3 nucleotides are TGTGCCAGCACACCACAGACAGCCGGGAGGGCTTTCTTT. Protein sequence: CASTPQTAGRAFF. Together with reference TRBV9 and TRBJ1-1, the CDR3 gives the full variable domain: DSGVTQTPKHLITATGQRVTLRCSPRSGDLSVYWYQQSLDQGLQFLIQYYNGEERAKGNILERFSAQQFPDLHSELNLSSLELGDSALYFCASTPQTAGRAFFGQGTRLTVV.

The chain employs TRBV6-6 and TRBJ2-1; 7 bases match TRBD2. The junction had 5 bases not matched to a gene; V was cut back by 8 bases and J by 10 bases. This CDR3 contains 11 residues. Germline loops: CDR1 MNHNY, CDR2 SVGAGI (reference sequence). CDR3 amino acids: CASASSGEQFF. CDR3 sequence (DNA): TGTGCCAGCGCCTCTAGCGGCGAGCAGTTCTTC.

The gene calls are TRBV6-4 and TRBJ1-2, with 9 positions matching TRBD1. This CDR3 is built from 15 residues. Germline lookup yields CDR1 MRHNA and CDR2 SNTAGT. V was clipped by 4 bases and J by 2 bases; unmatched bases: 5. CDR3 amino acids: CASSASTGGNYGYTF. The DNA of the CDR3 is TGTGCCAGCAGTGCCTCGACAGGGGGGAACTATGGCTACACCTTC.

The chain joins TRBV6-1 to TRBJ1-1; 8 positions match TRBD1. The CDR3 spans 13 residues. Germline CDR1 MNHNS, CDR2 SASEGT. Germline trimming cut 2 bases from V and 7 bases from J; bases unmatched to any gene: 3. CDR3 nucleotides: TGTGCCAGCAGTGAAACACAGGGGGGTGAAGCTTTCTTT. Its protein product is CASSETQGGEAFF.

V and J are TRBV5-1 and TRBJ1-2; D is perhaps TRBD1 (5 bases). Germline CDR1 reads SGHRS; CDR2 reads YFSETQ. This CDR3 region has 15 residues. The V gene lost 2 bases and the J gene lost 4 bases, with 15 bases spanning the gap. The CDR3 DNA reads as TGCGCCAGCAGCTTAGCTCCGGGGGGAACCTATGGCTACACCTTC. Encoded protein: CASSLAPGGTYGYTF.

The rearrangement links TRBV7-9 to TRBJ1-5; 9 positions agree with TRBD1. This CDR3 is built from 18 residues. The ends lost 2 bases at V and 6 bases at J; junction bases unmatched: 14. Germline values: CDR1 SEHNR, CDR2 FQNEAQ (reference sequence). The CDR3 coding sequence is TGTGCCAGCAGCTTATTCCGGGGAACAGGGGGCTCTGCTCAGCCCCAGCATTTT. Translation gives CASSLFRGTGGSAQPQHF. Supplemented by reference TRBV7-9 and TRBJ1-5, the full variable domain reads DTGVSQNPRHKITKRGQNVTFRCDPISEHNRLYWYRQTLGQGPEFLTYFQNEAQLEKSRLLSDRFSAERPKGSFSTLEIQRTEQGDSAMYLCASSLFRGTGGSAQPQHFGDGTRLSIL.

J is TRBJ2-3 and V is TRBV6-1; 9 bases agree with TRBD2. Trimming cost V 0 bases and J 5 bases; bases outside gene matches: 6. The CDR3 is 16 amino acids. Germline lookup yields CDR1 MNHNS and CDR2 SASEGT. The CDR3 protein is CASSEAGTSLRDTQYF. CDR3 coding DNA: TGTGCCAGCAGTGAAGCCGGGACTAGCCTGCGAGATACGCAGTATTTT.

The chain has TRBV7-2 and TRBJ1-4; D gene unclear. V was shortened by 5 bases and J by 5 bases, with 12 bases between the two germline ends. This CDR3 spans 14 amino acids. Germline values: CDR1 SGHTA, CDR2 FQGNSA. The CDR3 nucleotides read TGTGCCAGCAGCCCTAGGCTTGCGAATGAAAAACTGTTTTTT. This translates into CASSPRLANEKLFF. Filled out from reference TRBV7-2 and TRBJ1-4, the complete variable domain reads GAGVSQSPSNKVTEKGKDVELRCDPISGHTALYWYRQSLGQGLEFLIYFQGNSAPDKSGLPSDRFSAERTGGSVSTLTIQRTQQEDSAVYLCASSPRLANEKLFFGSGTQLSVL.

Points on this clone: Distinct nucleotide sequences in the sample also encode this CDR3. The chain uses TRBV5-1 and TRBJ2-6; possibly TRBD1 for D (5 bases). This CDR3 is 15 amino acids long. The V end was cut by 1 base, the J end by 4 bases, with 9 bases between. Germline values: CDR1 SGHRS, CDR2 YFSETQ. The chain's CDR3 is CASSLTGPGANVLTF. The DNA for the CDR3 is TGCGCCAGCAGCTTGACAGGACCCGGGGCCAACGTCCTGACTTTC. Full variable domain (remainder filled in from reference TRBV5-1 and TRBJ2-6): KAGVTQTPRYLIKTRGQQVTLSCSPISGHRSVSWYQQTPGQGLQFLFEYFSETQRNKGNFPGRFSGRQFSNSRSEMNVSTLELGDSALYLCASSLTGPGANVLTFGAGSRLTVL.